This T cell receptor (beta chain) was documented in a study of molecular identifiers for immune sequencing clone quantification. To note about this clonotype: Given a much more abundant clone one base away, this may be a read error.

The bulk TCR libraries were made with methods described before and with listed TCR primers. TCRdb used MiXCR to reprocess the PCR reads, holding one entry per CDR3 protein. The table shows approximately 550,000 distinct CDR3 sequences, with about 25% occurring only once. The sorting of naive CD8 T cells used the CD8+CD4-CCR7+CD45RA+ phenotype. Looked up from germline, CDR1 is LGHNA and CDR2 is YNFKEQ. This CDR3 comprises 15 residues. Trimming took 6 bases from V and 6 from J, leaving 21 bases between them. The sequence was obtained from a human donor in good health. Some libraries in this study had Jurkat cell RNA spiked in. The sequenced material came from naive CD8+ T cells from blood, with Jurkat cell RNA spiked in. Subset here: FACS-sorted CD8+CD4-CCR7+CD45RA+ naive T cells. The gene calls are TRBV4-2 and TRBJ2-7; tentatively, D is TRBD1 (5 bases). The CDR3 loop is CASRQRDPQGPEQYF. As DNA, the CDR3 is TGTGCCAGCAGACAAAGGGATCCCCAGGGTCCCGAGCAGTACTTC.